One and the same sample provided the 25 T cell receptor beta chains below, sequenced in a study of T cell changes during pregnancy in multiple sclerosis. Sequenced by immunoSEQ multiplex PCR; TCRdb stores in-frame clones only, minus some. The top ten hold 3.5% of the sample, which has about 100,000 clones, approximately 91% seen once. Here the sequenced sample was peripheral blood, taken after pregnancy. The receptors derive from a female donor with multiple sclerosis, enrolled in a pregnancy study.

V is TRBV6-1 and J is TRBJ2-5; D may be TRBD2 (5 bases). CDR1 MNHNS and CDR2 SASEGT come from the germline V gene. This CDR3 is 15 amino acids long. Trimming stripped 1 base from V and 5 bases from J, with 14 bases between. The chain's CDR3 is CASSEGSGVGETQYF. CDR3 sequence (DNA): TGTGCCAGCAGTGAAGGATCCGGGGTGGGGGAGACCCAGTACTTC.

This chain uses TRBV5-8 with TRBJ2-2; D not certain. Germline CDR1 is SGHTS and CDR2 is YDEGEE. The V gene lost 1 base and the J gene lost 4 bases, with 5 bases spanning the gap. CDR3 length: 13 amino acids. The DNA of the CDR3 is TGTGCCAGCAGCTTGTACGGCACCGGGGAGCTGTTTTTT. Translation gives CASSLYGTGELFF.

This clone appeared a single time. The chain joins TRBV6-5 to TRBJ1-3, with 8 bases identical to TRBD1. V lost 2 bases, J lost 4 bases, and 4 bases stayed unmatched. Per the germline V gene, CDR1 is MNHEY and CDR2 is SVGAGI. There are 15 residues in the CDR3. CDR3 loop: CASSYGRGLGNTIYF. CDR3 nucleotides: TGTGCCAGCAGTTACGGCAGGGGGCTAGGAAACACCATATATTTT.

The chain employs TRBV6-5 and TRBJ2-3; 11 nucleotides match TRBD1. The V gene end was trimmed by 8 bases and the J gene end by 6 bases; junction bases not matched to a gene: 7. Germline V lookup: CDR1 MNHEY, CDR2 SVGAGI. This CDR3 has 14 amino acids. The CDR3 reads CASGGQGALDTQYF. The CDR3 nucleotides read TGTGCCAGCGGCGGACAGGGGGCTTTGGATACGCAGTATTTT.

The rearrangement uses TRBV6-5 and TRBJ1-2; unclear D gene. V was trimmed by 0 bases and J by 2 bases, leaving 7 bases between them. This CDR3 region has 14 residues. Looked up from germline, CDR1 is MNHEY and CDR2 is SVGAGI. For the CDR3, the DNA is TGTGCCAGCAGTTACTCGACAACGAACTATGGCTACACCTTC. Protein sequence: CASSYSTTNYGYTF.

The V and J genes are TRBV6-1 and TRBJ2-7, with D unresolved. Germline values: CDR1 MNHNS, CDR2 SASEGT. This CDR3 spans 14 amino acids. The V end lost 2 bases, the J end lost 2 bases, and 10 bases lay between the germline ends. CDR3 nucleotides: TGTGCCAGCAGTGAACTAGGCGAGACCTACGAGCAGTACTTC. Translated: CASSELGETYEQYF.

CDR3 region: CASSLGAGSHNEQFF. The CDR3 coding sequence is TGTGCCAGCAGCTTGGGAGCAGGAAGTCACAATGAGCAGTTCTTC. This chain uses TRBV5-4 with TRBJ2-1; D is undetermined. CDR1 SGHNT and CDR2 YYREEE come from the germline V gene (reference sequence). Trimming took off 0 bases at V and 5 bases at J, with 12 bases between the two ends. This CDR3 contains 15 residues.

The J gene is TRBJ2-2, the V gene TRBV27; D is perhaps TRBD2 (6 bases). Germline loops: CDR1 MNHEY, CDR2 SMNVEV (reference sequence). CDR3 length: 17 amino acids. V dropped 5 bases and J dropped 1 base, with 17 bases sitting between them. CDR3 in amino acids: CASSLFPGVQNTGELFF. The CDR3 DNA sequence: TGTGCCAGCAGTCTCTTCCCGGGGGTACAGAACACCGGGGAGCTGTTTTTT.

The rearrangement uses TRBV2 and TRBJ1-1, with TRBD1 identical over 7 bases. Per the germline V gene, CDR1 is SNHLY and CDR2 is FYNNEI. The CDR3 spans 13 residues. With V trimmed by 7 bases and J by 1 base, 3 bases remained unmatched. The DNA for the CDR3 is TGTGCCAGCACACAGGGGAAGAACACTGAAGCTTTCTTT. Its protein is CASTQGKNTEAFF.

Comments on this clone: The sample contains more than one DNA sequence encoding this CDR3. The chain recombines TRBV5-4 with TRBJ2-1; 11 bases agree with TRBD1. V dropped 2 bases and J dropped 6; count of bases not matched to a gene: 1. The germline V gene encodes CDR1 SGHNT and CDR2 YYREEE (reference sequence). The CDR3 consists of 14 residues. The CDR3 region has the DNA TGTGCCAGCAGCTTAGGGACAGGGGGCAATGAGCAGTTCTTC. The encoded protein is CASSLGTGGNEQFF.

The genes are TRBV9 and TRBJ2-7, with TRBD1 as a possible D gene (5 bases). The CDR3 has 16 residues. Germline V gives CDR1 SGDLS, CDR2 YYNGEE. Trimming pared 0 bases from V and 2 bases from J, leaving 15 bases between. The CDR3 is CASSVGVQAFTYEQYF. The CDR3 region has the DNA TGTGCCAGCAGCGTAGGGGTACAGGCCTTTACCTACGAGCAGTACTTC.

The J gene is TRBJ1-2, the V gene TRBV7-8; TRBD1 matches at 7 bases. From germline, CDR1 is SGHVS and CDR2 FQNEAQ. This CDR3 has 14 residues. Germline trimming cut 3 bases from V and 6 bases from J; bases unmatched to any gene: 7. The CDR3 region is CASSFATGLDGYTF. DNA of the CDR3: TGTGCCAGCAGCTTCGCGACAGGGTTAGATGGCTACACCTTC.

On this clone itself: One end of the junction is discordant with germline, which a read error may explain. V is TRBV10-2 and J is TRBJ2-7, with 9 bases lining up with TRBD1. The CDR3 loop spans 16 amino acids. Germline V gives CDR1 WSHSY, CDR2 SAAADI. The CDR3 coding sequence is TGCGCCAGCAGTGAGCGCCTCCGGGACAGGGACCCACAGAGTAACTTC. Its translation is CASSERLRDRDPQSNF.

The chain uses TRBV2 and TRBJ1-2; TRBD1 matches at 7 bases. Trimming at V came to 7 bases and at J to 2 bases, leaving 7 bases not matched to a gene. Per the germline V gene, CDR1 is SNHLY and CDR2 is FYNNEI. The CDR3 is 14 residues long. CDR3 nucleotide sequence: TGTGCCAGCATTTATACGGGACAGAACTATGGCTACACCTTC. Amino acids: CASIYTGQNYGYTF.

The V call is TRBV27, the J call TRBJ2-7; 7 nucleotides line up with TRBD1. The CDR3 is 15 residues long. Per germline, CDR1 MNHEY and CDR2 SMNVEV (reference sequence). Trimming at V came to 2 bases and at J to 0 bases, leaving 4 bases not matched to a gene. The CDR3 reads CASSLGTVTSYEQYF. DNA for the CDR3: TGTGCCAGCAGTTTAGGGACAGTGACCTCCTACGAGCAGTACTTC.

The V call is TRBV5-1, the J call TRBJ1-2; D ambiguous. The CDR3 spans 15 residues. Per germline, CDR1 SGHRS and CDR2 YFSETQ. V lost 0 bases, J lost 4 bases, and 13 bases lay in between. DNA of the CDR3: TGCGCCAGCAGCTTGGGGTCGGAGAATCGCTATGGCTACACCTTC. Its protein product is CASSLGSENRYGYTF.

The V gene is TRBV15, the J gene TRBJ1-1; perhaps TRBD1 as D (6 bases). The CDR3 has 15 amino acids. The V gene lost 9 bases and the J gene lost 4 bases, with 21 bases spanning the gap. The germline CDR1 and CDR2 sequences are LNHNV and YYDKDF (reference sequence). The CDR3 sequence: CATMDSPVSSTEAFF. For the CDR3, the DNA is TGTGCCACTATGGACAGCCCGGTTTCCAGCACTGAAGCTTTCTTT.

This chain connects TRBV14 to TRBJ1-2, with 7 bases matching TRBD1. With 1 base clipped from V and 0 bases from J, the junction kept 11 bases outside the gene matches. CDR1 is SGHDN, CDR2 FVKESK, per germline. This CDR3 spans 18 amino acids. The CDR3 protein is CASSQAIRTGTANYGYTF. The CDR3 bases are TGTGCCAGCAGCCAAGCAATTAGGACAGGTACAGCTAACTATGGCTACACCTTC.

V and J are TRBV6-5 and TRBJ2-5; 14 nucleotides align to TRBD2. CDR3 size: 16 residues. The junction had 1 base not matched to a gene; V was cut back by 0 bases and J by 4 bases. Germline-derived CDR1 and CDR2 are MNHEY and SVGAGI. The CDR3, as DNA: TGTGCCAGCAGTTACTCCGGACTAGCGGGGGGAGAGACCCAGTACTTC. It codes for CASSYSGLAGGETQYF.

The table lists this clone with a few counts. The chain joins TRBV6-5 to TRBJ1-5; D call uncertain. Germline loops: CDR1 MNHEY, CDR2 SVGAGI. Trimming removed 6 bases from V and 5 bases from J, with 14 bases in between. This CDR3 comprises 14 residues. As DNA, the CDR3 is TGTGCCAGCAGGGCCCTAAACAGAGATCAGCCCCAGCATTTT. This gives the protein CASRALNRDQPQHF.

J is TRBJ2-2 and V is TRBV7-8; D remains unclear. V was clipped by 1 base and J by 2 bases, with 8 bases between them. The CDR3 is 15 residues long. The V gene's germline CDR1 is SGHVS and CDR2 FQNEAQ. This CDR3 reads CASSLVGLNTGELFF. The CDR3 region has the DNA TGTGCCAGCAGCTTAGTTGGGCTAAACACCGGGGAGCTGTTTTTT.

This chain connects TRBV25-1 to TRBJ2-1; no definite D call. In germline, CDR1 is MGHDK, CDR2 SYGVNS. The CDR3 contains 13 residues. V was trimmed by 4 bases and J by 2 bases, leaving 6 bases between them. The CDR3 DNA reads TGTGCCAGCAGTGTAACAGCCTACAATGAGCAGTTCTTC. Encoded protein: CASSVTAYNEQFF.

The V gene is TRBV30, the J gene TRBJ2-3; D might be TRBD2 (5 bases). The CDR3 is made up of 15 amino acids. Trimming stripped 4 bases from V and 4 bases from J, with 18 bases between. The V gene's germline CDR1 is GTSNPN and CDR2 SVGIG (reference sequence). CDR3 sequence (DNA): TGTGCCTGGACCCCTGAGTCTAGCAGCTCAGATACGCAGTATTTT. Amino acid sequence: CAWTPESSSSDTQYF.

V usage is TRBV11-2 and J usage is TRBJ1-1, with a possible D match to TRBD1 (6 bases). Germline CDR1 and CDR2: SGHAT and FQNNGV. Trimming cost V 4 bases and J 8 bases, with 20 bases left between them. The CDR3 consists of 15 residues. The CDR3, as DNA: TGTGCCAGCAGCTCCCTTCGGGACAAGGAAGCCGAAGCTTTCTTT. It is translated as CASSSLRDKEAEAFF.

This clone was counted a few times. DNA for the CDR3: TGTGCCAGCAGCCTAAGTAGGGGCCATTCACCCCTCCACTTT. Protein sequence: CASSLSRGHSPLHF. This chain connects TRBV7-6 to TRBJ1-6, with D possibly matching TRBD1 (5 bases). This CDR3 has 14 residues. Germline lookup yields CDR1 SGHVS and CDR2 FNYEAQ. V dropped 5 bases and J dropped 8 bases, with 13 bases sitting between them.